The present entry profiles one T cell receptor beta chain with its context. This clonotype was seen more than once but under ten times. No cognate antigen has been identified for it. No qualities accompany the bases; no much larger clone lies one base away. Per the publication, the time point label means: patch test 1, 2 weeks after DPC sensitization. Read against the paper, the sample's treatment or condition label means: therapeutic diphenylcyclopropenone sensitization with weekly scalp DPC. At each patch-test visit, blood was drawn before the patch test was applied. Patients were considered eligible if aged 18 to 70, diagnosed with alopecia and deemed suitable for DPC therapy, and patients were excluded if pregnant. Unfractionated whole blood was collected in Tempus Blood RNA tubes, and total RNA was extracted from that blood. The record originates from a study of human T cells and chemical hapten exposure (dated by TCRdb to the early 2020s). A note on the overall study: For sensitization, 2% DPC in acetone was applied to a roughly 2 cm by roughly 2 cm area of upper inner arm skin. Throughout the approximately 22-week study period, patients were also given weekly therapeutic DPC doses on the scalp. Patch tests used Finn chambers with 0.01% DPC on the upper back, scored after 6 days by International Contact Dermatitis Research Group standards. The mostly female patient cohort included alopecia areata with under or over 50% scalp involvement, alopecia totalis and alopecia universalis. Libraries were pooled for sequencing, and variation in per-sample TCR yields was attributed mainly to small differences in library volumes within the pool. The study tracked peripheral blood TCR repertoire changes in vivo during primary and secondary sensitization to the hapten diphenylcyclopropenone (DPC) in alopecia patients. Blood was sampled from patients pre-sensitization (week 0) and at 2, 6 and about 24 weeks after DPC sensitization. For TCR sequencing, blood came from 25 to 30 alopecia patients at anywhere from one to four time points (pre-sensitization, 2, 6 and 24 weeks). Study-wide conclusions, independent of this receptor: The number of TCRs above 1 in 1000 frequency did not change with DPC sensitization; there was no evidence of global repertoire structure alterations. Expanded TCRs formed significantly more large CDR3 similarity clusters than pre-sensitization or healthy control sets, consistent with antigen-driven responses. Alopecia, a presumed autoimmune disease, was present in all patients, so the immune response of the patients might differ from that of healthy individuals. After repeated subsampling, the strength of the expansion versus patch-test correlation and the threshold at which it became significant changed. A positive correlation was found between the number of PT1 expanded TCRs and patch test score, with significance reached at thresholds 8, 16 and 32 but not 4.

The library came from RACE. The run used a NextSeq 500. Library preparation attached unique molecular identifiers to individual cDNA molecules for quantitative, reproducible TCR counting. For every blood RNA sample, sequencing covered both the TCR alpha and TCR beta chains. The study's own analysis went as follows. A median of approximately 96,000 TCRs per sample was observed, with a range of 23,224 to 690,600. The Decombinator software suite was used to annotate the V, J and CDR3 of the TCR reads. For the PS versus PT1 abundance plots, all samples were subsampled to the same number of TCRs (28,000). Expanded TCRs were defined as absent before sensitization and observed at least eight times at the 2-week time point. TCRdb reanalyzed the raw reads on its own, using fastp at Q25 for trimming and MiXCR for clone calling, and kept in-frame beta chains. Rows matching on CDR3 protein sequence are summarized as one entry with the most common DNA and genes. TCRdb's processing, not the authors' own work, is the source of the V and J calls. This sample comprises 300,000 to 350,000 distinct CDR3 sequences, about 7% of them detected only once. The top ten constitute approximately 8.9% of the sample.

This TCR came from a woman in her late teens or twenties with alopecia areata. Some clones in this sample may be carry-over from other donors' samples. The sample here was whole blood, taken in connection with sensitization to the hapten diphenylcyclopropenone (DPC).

Here is the DNA: TGTGCCAGCAGCATTTTGGGGGGCTTGAGCACAGATACGCAGTATTTT. This translates into CASSILGGLSTDTQYF. The rearranged chain carries TRBV7-2 and TRBJ2-3; the D gene cannot be resolved beyond TRBD1 or TRBD2, each matching 6 bases. The CDR3 holds 16 amino acids from the cysteine to the phenylalanine. The read is trimmed to its CDR3 DNA, 48 bases read in frame from base 1. From a lookup of the germline V gene, CDR1 and CDR2 are SGHTA and FQGNSA. V is clipped by 5 bases and J by 0 bases, and the sequence between their germline boundaries is 15 bases long.